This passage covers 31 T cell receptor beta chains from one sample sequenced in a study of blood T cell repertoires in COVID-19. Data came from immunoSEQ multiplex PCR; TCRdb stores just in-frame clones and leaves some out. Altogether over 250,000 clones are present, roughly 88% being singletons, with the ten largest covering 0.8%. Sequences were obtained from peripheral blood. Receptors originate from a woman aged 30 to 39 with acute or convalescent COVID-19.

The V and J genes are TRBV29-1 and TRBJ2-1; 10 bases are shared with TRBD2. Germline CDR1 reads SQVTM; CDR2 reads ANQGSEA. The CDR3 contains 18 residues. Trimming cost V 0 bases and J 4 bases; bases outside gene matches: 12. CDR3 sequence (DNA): TGCAGCGTTGAAGAAGTGGGGGCGAGACTAGCGGGTTACAATGAGCAGTTCTTC. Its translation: CSVEEVGARLAGYNEQFF.

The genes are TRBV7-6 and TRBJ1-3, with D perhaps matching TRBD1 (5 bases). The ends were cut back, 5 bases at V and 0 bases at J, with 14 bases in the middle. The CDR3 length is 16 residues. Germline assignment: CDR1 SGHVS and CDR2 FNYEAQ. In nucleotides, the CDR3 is TGTGCCAGCAGCGCAGGACATACCCTCTCTGGAAACACCATATATTTT. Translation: CASSAGHTLSGNTIYF.

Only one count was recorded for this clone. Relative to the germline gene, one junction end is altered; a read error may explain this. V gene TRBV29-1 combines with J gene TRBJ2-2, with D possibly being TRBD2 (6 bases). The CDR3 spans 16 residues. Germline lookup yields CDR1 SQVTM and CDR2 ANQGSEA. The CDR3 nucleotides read TGCAGCGTGCCGCGCGGGACCGCAGGGAACGCCGGGGAGCTGTTTTTT. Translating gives CSVPRGTAGNAGELFF.

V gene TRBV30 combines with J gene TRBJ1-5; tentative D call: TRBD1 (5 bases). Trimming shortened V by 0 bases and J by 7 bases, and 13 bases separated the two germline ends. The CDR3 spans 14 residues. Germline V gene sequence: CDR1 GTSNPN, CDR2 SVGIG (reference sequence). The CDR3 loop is CAWSVDRKTQPQHF. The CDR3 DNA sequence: TGTGCCTGGAGTGTAGACAGAAAGACCCAGCCCCAGCATTTT.

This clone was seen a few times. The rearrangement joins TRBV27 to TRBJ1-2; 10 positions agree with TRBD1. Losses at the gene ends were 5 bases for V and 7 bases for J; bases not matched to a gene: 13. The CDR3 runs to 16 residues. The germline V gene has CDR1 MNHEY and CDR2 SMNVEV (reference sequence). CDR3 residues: CASSPRTGGVGIGYTF. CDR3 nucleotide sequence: TGTGCCAGCAGTCCGAGGACAGGGGGGGTGGGTATTGGCTACACCTTC.

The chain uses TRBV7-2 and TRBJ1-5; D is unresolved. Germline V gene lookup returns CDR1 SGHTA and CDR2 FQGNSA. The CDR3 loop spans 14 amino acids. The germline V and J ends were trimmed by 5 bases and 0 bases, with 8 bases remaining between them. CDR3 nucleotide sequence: TGTGCCAGCAGCCCAGGTGTTAGCAATCAGCCCCAGCATTTT. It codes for CASSPGVSNQPQHF.

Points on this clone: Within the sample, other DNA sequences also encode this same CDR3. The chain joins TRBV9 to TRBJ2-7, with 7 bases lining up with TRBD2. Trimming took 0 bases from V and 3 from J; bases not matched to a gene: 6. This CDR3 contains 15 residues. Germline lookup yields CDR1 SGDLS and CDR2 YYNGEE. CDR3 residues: CASSVGSGPSYEQYF. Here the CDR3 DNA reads TGTGCCAGCAGCGTAGGTAGCGGGCCAAGCTACGAGCAGTACTTC.

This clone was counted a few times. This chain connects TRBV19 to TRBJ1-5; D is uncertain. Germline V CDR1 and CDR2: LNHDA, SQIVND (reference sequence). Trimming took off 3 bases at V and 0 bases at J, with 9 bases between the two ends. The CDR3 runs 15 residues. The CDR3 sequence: CASSIRVYSNQPQHF. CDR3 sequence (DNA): TGTGCCAGTAGTATCCGCGTTTATAGCAATCAGCCCCAGCATTTT.

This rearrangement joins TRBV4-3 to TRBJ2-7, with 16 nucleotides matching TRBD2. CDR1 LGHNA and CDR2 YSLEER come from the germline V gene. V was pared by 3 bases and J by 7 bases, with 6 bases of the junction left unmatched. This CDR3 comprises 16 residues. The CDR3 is CASSQSGLAGGREQYF. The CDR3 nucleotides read TGCGCCAGCAGCCAGTCGGGACTAGCGGGAGGGAGGGAGCAGTACTTC.

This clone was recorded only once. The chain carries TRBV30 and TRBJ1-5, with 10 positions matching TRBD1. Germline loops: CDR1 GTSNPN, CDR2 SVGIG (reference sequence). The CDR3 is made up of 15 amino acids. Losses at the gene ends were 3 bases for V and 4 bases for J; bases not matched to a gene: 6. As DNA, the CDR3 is TGTGCCTGGAGCAAGACAGGGGGCGCAAATCAGCCCCAGCATTTT. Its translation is CAWSKTGGANQPQHF.

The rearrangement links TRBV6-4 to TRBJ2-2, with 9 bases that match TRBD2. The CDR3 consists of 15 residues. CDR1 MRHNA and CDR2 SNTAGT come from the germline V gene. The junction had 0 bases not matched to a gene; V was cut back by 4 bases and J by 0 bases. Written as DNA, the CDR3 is TGTGCCAGCAGTGCTAGCGGGACGAACACCGGGGAGCTGTTTTTT. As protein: CASSASGTNTGELFF.

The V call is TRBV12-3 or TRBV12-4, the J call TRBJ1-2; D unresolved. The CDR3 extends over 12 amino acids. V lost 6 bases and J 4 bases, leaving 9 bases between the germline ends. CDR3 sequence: CASSQNRYGYTF. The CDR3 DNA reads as TGTGCCAGCAGCCAGAATCGCTATGGCTACACCTTC.

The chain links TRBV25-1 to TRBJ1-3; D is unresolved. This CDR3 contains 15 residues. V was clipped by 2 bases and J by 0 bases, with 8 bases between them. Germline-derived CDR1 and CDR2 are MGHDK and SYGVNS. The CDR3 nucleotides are TGTGCCAGCAGTGAACGGGGAAGCTCTGGAAACACCATATATTTT. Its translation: CASSERGSSGNTIYF.

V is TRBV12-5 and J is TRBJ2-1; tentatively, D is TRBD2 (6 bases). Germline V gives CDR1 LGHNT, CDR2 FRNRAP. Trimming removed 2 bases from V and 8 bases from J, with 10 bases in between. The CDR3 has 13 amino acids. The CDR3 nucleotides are TGTGCTAGTGGTTTGACGACTAGGGATGAGCAGTTCTTC. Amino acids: CASGLTTRDEQFF.

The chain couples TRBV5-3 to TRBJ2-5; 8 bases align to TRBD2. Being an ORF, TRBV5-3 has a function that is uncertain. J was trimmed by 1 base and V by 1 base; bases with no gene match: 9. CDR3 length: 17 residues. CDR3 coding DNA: TGTGCCAGAAGCTTGCGGAGACAGCGGGGGCCCCAAGAGACCCAGTACTTC. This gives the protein CARSLRRQRGPQETQYF.

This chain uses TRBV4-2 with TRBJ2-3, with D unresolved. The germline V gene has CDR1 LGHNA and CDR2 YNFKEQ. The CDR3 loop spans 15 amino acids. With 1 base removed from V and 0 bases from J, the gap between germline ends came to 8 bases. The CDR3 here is CASSQGPVSTDTQYF. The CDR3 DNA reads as TGTGCCAGCAGCCAAGGGCCCGTAAGCACAGATACGCAGTATTTT.

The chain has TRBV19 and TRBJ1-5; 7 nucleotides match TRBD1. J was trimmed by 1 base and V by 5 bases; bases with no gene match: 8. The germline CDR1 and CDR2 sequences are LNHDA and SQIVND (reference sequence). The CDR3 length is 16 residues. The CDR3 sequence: CASSGTVSLSNQPQHF. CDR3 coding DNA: TGTGCCAGTAGTGGGACAGTAAGCTTAAGCAATCAGCCCCAGCATTTT.

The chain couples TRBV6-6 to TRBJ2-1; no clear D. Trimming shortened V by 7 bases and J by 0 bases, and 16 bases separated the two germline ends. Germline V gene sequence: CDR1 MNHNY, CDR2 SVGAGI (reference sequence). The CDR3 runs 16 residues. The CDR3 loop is CASTAYPQSSYNEQFF. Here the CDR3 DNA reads TGTGCCAGCACCGCCTACCCACAGAGCTCCTACAATGAGCAGTTCTTC.

The DNA for the CDR3 is TGTGCCAGCAGCTCTGGGGCTGATACGCAGTATTTT. Residues: CASSSGADTQYF. The J gene is TRBJ2-3, the V gene TRBV5-6; possibly TRBD1 for D (5 bases). The V end lost 3 bases, the J end lost 6 bases, and 8 bases lay between the germline ends. Germline lookup yields CDR1 SGHDT and CDR2 YYEEEE. The CDR3 extends over 12 amino acids.

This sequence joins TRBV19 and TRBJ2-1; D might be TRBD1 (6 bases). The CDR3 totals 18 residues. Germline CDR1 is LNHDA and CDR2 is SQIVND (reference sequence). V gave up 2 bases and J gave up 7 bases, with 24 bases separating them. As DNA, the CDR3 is TGTGCCAGTAGTATAAGGGCCAGTGTGCCAGGGGCAGGGAATGAGCAGTTCTTC. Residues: CASSIRASVPGAGNEQFF. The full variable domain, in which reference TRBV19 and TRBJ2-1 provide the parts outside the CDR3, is DGGITQSPKYLFRKEGQNVTLSCEQNLNHDAMYWYRQDPGQGLRLIYYSQIVNDFQKGDIAEGYSVSREKKESFPLTVTSAQKNPTAFYLCASSIRASVPGAGNEQFFGPGTRLTVL.

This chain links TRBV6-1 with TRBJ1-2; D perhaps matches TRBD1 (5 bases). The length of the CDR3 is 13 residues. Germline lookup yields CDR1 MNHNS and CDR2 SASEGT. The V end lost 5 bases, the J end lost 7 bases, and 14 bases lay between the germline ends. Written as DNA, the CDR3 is TGTGCCAGCAGTACGAGGGGTAGCGGTGGCTACACCTTC. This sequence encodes CASSTRGSGGYTF.

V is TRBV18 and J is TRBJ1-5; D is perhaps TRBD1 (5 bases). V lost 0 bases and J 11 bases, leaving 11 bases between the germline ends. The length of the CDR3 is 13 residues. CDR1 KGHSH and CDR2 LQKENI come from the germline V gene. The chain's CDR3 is CASSPPQGIAQHF. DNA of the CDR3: TGTGCCAGCTCACCACCCCAGGGTATAGCCCAGCATTTT.

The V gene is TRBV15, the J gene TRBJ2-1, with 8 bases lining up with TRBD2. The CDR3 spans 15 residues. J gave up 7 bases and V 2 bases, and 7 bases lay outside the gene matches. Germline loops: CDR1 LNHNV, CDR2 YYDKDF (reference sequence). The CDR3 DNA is TGTGCCACCAGCAGAAACCCGGGACTAGTAAATGAGCAGTTCTTC. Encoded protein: CATSRNPGLVNEQFF.

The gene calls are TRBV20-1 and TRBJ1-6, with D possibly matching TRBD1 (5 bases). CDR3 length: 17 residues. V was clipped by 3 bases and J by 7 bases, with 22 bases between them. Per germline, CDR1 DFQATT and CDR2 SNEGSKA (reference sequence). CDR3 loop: CSASSPLSDTRNSPLHF. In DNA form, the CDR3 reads TGCAGTGCTAGTTCGCCACTCTCGGACACCCGCAATTCACCCCTCCACTTT.

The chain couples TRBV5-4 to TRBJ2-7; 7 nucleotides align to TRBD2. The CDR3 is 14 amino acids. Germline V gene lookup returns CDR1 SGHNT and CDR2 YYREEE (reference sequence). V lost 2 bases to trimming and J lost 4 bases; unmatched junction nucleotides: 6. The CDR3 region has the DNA TGTGCCAGCAGCTTAGCGGGAAGTTATTACGAGCAGTACTTC. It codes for CASSLAGSYYEQYF.

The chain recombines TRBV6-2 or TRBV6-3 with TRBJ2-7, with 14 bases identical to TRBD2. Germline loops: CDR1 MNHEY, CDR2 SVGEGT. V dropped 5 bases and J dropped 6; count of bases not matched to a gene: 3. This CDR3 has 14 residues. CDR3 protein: CASSGLAGGSEQYF. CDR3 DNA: TGTGCCAGCAGTGGACTAGCGGGAGGTAGCGAGCAGTACTTC.

The CDR3: CASTRGGLEAYEQYF. DNA for the CDR3: TGTGCCAGCACCCGCGGGGGACTAGAAGCCTACGAGCAGTACTTC. The rearrangement links TRBV7-8 to TRBJ2-7; 8 nucleotides match TRBD2. Germline V gene data show CDR1 as SGHVS and CDR2 as FQNEAQ. V gave up 7 bases and J gave up 2 bases; unmatched junction bases: 10. The CDR3 covers 15 residues. The full variable domain, rest sourced from reference TRBV7-8 and TRBJ2-7, is GAGVSQSPRYKVAKRGQDVALRCDPISGHVSLFWYQQALGQGPEFLTYFQNEAQLDKSGLPSDRFFAERPEGSVSTLKIQRTQQEDSAVYLCASTRGGLEAYEQYFGPGTRLTVT.

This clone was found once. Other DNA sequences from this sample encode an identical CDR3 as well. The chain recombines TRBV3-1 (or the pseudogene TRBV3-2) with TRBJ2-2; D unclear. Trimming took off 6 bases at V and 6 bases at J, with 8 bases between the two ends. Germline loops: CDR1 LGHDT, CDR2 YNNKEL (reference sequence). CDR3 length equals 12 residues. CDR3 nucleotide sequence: TGTGCCAGCAGTTTAGTTTCCGGGGAGCTGTTTTTT. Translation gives CASSLVSGELFF.

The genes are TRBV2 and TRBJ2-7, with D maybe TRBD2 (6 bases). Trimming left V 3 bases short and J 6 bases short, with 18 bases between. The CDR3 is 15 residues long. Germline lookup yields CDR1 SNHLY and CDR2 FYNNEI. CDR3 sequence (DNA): TGTGCCAGCAGTGAGTGGGTAGCGGTAGAGGGCGAGCAGTACTTC. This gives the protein CASSEWVAVEGEQYF.

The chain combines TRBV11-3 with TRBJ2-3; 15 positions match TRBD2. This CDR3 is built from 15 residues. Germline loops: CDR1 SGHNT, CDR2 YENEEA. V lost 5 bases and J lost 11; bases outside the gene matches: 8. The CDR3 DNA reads TGTGCCAGCAGCCTAGGACTAGCGGGAGGGCTGGTGCAGTATTTT. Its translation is CASSLGLAGGLVQYF.

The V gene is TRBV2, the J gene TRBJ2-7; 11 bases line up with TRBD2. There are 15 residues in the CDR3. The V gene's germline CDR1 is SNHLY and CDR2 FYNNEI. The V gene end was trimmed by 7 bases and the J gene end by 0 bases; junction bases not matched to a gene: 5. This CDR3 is CASIGLAGPSYEQYF. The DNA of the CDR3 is TGTGCCAGCATCGGACTAGCGGGCCCCTCCTACGAGCAGTACTTC.